These T cell receptor beta chains were read from a single sample in a study of cytomegalovirus exposure and HLA in healthy donors. Libraries were prepared by immunoSEQ multiplex PCR; TCRdb keeps only in-frame clonotypes and omits some of them. Found here are 250,000 to 350,000 clones, roughly 89% of them singletons; the top ten hold around 4%. Sequencing was carried out using PBMCs. The receptors come from a man in his forties in good health and CMV-seropositive. The CDR3 runs from the conserved cysteine through the conserved F or W. A D gene is named only where the DNA matches it firmly. Size is omitted from some rows. Given values are once, few, many or a class for expanded clones.

CDR3	DNA	D	J	size	V
CASSVDRDNEQFF	TGTGCCAGCAGCGTAGACAGGGACAATGAGCAGTTCTTC	-	TRBJ2-1	few	TRBV9
CASSRDRHNSPLHF	TGTGCCAGCTCGCGGGACCGCCATAATTCACCCCTCCACTTT	-	TRBJ1-6	-	TRBV18
CASSLTSGSTDTQYF	TGTGCCAGCAGCTTAACTAGCGGTAGCACAGATACGCAGTATTTT	TRBD2	TRBJ2-3	-	TRBV5-8
CASSGGQGKETQYF	TGTGCCAGTAGTGGGGGACAGGGGAAAGAGACCCAGTACTTC	TRBD1	TRBJ2-5	once	TRBV19
CASSLYGLGYNEQFF	TGTGCCAGCAGCTTATACGGACTAGGATACAATGAGCAGTTCTTC	TRBD2	TRBJ2-1	once	TRBV11-1
CASRSGTGKHLVSGNTIYF	TGTGCCAGCAGGTCCGGGACAGGGAAACACCTTGTTTCTGGAAACACCATATATTTT	TRBD1	TRBJ1-3	once	TRBV5-5
CASGPLAGGLTDTQYF	TGTGCCAGCGGACCCCTGGCGGGAGGACTCACAGATACGCAGTATTTT	TRBD2	TRBJ2-3	-	TRBV27
CSVDLAAPLGDTQYF	TGCAGCGTTGACCTAGCGGCCCCACTTGGAGATACGCAGTATTTT	TRBD2	TRBJ2-3	-	TRBV29-1
CASSQVALAGASGEQYF	TGTGCCAGCAGCCAAGTGGCCCTAGCGGGAGCATCTGGGGAGCAGTACTTC	TRBD2	TRBJ2-7	-	TRBV14
CASSIEGVSGGPQPQHF	TGTGCCAGTAGTATAGAAGGGGTCTCGGGGGGGCCGCAGCCCCAGCATTTT	-	TRBJ1-5	-	TRBV19
CASSRGDSGANVLTF	TGTGCCAGTAGTAGAGGAGACTCTGGGGCCAACGTCCTGACTTTC	-	TRBJ2-6	-	TRBV19
CASSLSTGGQGSIYAQYF	TGTGCCAGCAGTTTATCGACGGGTGGACAGGGGAGCATTTATGCGCAGTATTTT	TRBD1	TRBJ2-3	-	TRBV27
CASSVSPGGPSTDTQYF	TGCGCCAGCAGCGTTTCCCCGGGGGGGCCTAGCACAGATACGCAGTATTTT	TRBD2	TRBJ2-3	once	TRBV5-1
CASSQVGLGERTGGVHAYEQYF	TGCGCCAGCAGTCAAGTAGGGTTGGGGGAAAGGACAGGGGGAGTTCACGCCTACGAGCAGTACTTC	TRBD1	TRBJ2-7	once	TRBV23-1
CASSLRGNTEAFF	TGTGCCAGCAGTTTAAGGGGGAACACTGAAGCTTTCTTT	-	TRBJ1-1	few	TRBV27
CASSKGQYSNQPQHF	TGTGCCAGTAGTAAGGGACAATATAGCAATCAGCCCCAGCATTTT	-	TRBJ1-5	-	TRBV19
CATSSRGYEQYF	TGTGCCACTTCTTCCAGGGGTTACGAGCAGTACTTC	-	TRBJ2-7	-	TRBV6-5
CASSPDRGLYNEQFF	TGTGCCAGCAGCCCAGACAGGGGGTTATACAATGAGCAGTTCTTC	TRBD1	TRBJ2-1	-	TRBV7-2
CSVEPRGQLTDTQYF	TGCAGCGTTGAACCCCGAGGACAGCTCACAGATACGCAGTATTTT	-	TRBJ2-3	few	TRBV29-1
CASSQTSGMADTQYF	TGCGCCAGCAGCCAGACTAGCGGGATGGCAGATACGCAGTATTTT	TRBD2	TRBJ2-3	-	TRBV5-1
CASSLDQAQETQYF	TGTGCCAGCAGCTTAGATCAGGCGCAAGAGACCCAGTACTTC	-	TRBJ2-5	-	TRBV11-3
CASSALNPGQGKAFF	TGTGCCAGCAGCGCCCTAAACCCGGGACAGGGGAAAGCTTTCTTT	TRBD1	TRBJ1-1	-	TRBV9
CATQRDRGLNTEAFF	TGTGCCACCCAGAGGGACAGGGGACTGAACACTGAAGCTTTCTTT	TRBD1	TRBJ1-1	-	TRBV2
CASSSDTGTSPLHF	TGTGCCAGCAGCTCGGACACAGGGACTTCACCCCTCCACTTT	-	TRBJ1-6	-	TRBV7-9
CASSDNTVNNEQFF	TGTGCCAGCTCAGATAATACGGTCAACAATGAGCAGTTCTTC	-	TRBJ2-1	-	TRBV18
CASSLYSSGANVLTF	TGTGCCAGCAGCTTGTATAGCTCTGGGGCCAACGTCCTGACTTTC	-	TRBJ2-6	few	TRBV5-6
CASSFRGNTEAFF	TGCGCCAGCAGCTTCCGGGGGAACACTGAAGCTTTCTTT	-	TRBJ1-1	many	TRBV5-1
CSVEDPDRVVTTNSGNTIYF	TGCAGCGTTGAAGACCCGGACAGGGTAGTAACTACTAACTCTGGAAACACCATATATTTT	TRBD1	TRBJ1-3	-	TRBV29-1
CASSPGGGLGHVLTF	TGTGCCAGCAGCCCTGGGGGAGGTCTGGGCCACGTCCTGACTTTC	-	TRBJ2-6	-	TRBV7-3
CAISPGQDSFGAQPQHF	TGTGCTATTTCCCCGGGACAGGATTCTTTCGGGGCTCAGCCCCAGCATTTT	TRBD1	TRBJ1-5	once	TRBV27
CASTDRASGTMVQYF	TGTGCCAGCACCGACAGGGCTAGCGGGACCATGGTGCAGTACTTC	TRBD2	TRBJ2-7	-	TRBV2
CATSRETGGGYTF	TGTGCCACCAGCAGAGAAACAGGGGGCGGCTACACCTTC	TRBD1	TRBJ1-2	-	TRBV15
CASSSQGGYSNQPQHF	TGTGCCAGCAGTTCTCAGGGGGGTTATAGCAATCAGCCCCAGCATTTT	TRBD1	TRBJ1-5	-	TRBV28
CASSTQGARIYEQYF	TGTGCCAGCAGTACACAGGGGGCTCGAATCTACGAGCAGTACTTC	TRBD1	TRBJ2-7	-	TRBV28
CASSVDWTGAVSTDTQYF	TGTGCCAGCAGTGTAGATTGGACAGGGGCCGTGAGCACAGATACGCAGTATTTT	TRBD1	TRBJ2-3	-	TRBV6-1
CASRLTGGSNEQFF	TGCGCCAGCCGCCTTACGGGAGGGAGCAATGAGCAGTTCTTC	TRBD2	TRBJ2-1	-	TRBV5-1
CASSFGLPNQPQHF	TGTGCCAGCAGTTTTGGACTGCCTAATCAGCCCCAGCATTTT	-	TRBJ1-5	-	TRBV27
CASSPAGGGYGYTF	TGTGCCAGCTCCCCCGCGGGGGGCGGCTATGGCTACACCTTC	-	TRBJ1-2	-	TRBV18
CASSYAGGTEYYGYTF	TGTGCCAGCAGTTACGCGGGCGGGACAGAGTACTATGGCTACACCTTC	TRBD1	TRBJ1-2	-	TRBV6-6
CASRSGGQVHEQFF	TGTGCCAGCAGATCCGGGGGACAGGTCCATGAGCAGTTCTTC	TRBD1	TRBJ2-1	-	TRBV6-6
CASSVETGGTEAFF	TGTGCCAGCAGTGTGGAGACAGGGGGCACTGAAGCTTTCTTT	TRBD1	TRBJ1-1	few	TRBV2
CASSRTAVGEQYF	TGTGCCAGCAGTCGGACAGCCGTGGGTGAGCAGTACTTC	-	TRBJ2-7	-	TRBV28
CATSRGSGLLDNYGYTF	TGTGCCACCAGCAGGGGATCGGGACTCCTAGATAACTATGGCTACACCTTC	-	TRBJ1-2	-	TRBV15
CASSGTGGAGTHYEQYF	TGTGCCAGCAGTGGCACAGGGGGCGCGGGTACCCACTACGAGCAGTACTTC	TRBD1	TRBJ2-7	once	TRBV28
CASSETSFSYEQYF	TGTGCCAGCAGCGAAACTAGTTTCAGCTACGAGCAGTACTTC	-	TRBJ2-7	-	TRBV7-6
CASSLDRGRTEAFF	TGTGCCAGCAGCTTGGACAGGGGGCGGACTGAAGCTTTCTTT	TRBD1	TRBJ1-1	-	TRBV5-6
CAPDGEGPYNEQFF	TGTGCCCCCGACGGGGAGGGCCCGTACAATGAGCAGTTCTTC	TRBD2	TRBJ2-1	-	TRBV19
CASSYLDRDAPPWDEQFF	TGTGCCAGCAGTTACCTGGACAGGGATGCCCCCCCTTGGGATGAGCAGTTCTTC	TRBD1	TRBJ2-1	-	TRBV28
CASSLTGEQYF	TGTGCCAGCAGTTTGACTGGGGAGCAGTACTTC	-	TRBJ2-7	few	TRBV6-6
CSSSRLLAATDTQYF	TGTTCCAGCAGCCGCCTCCTAGCTGCGACAGATACGCAGTATTTT	-	TRBJ2-3	-	TRBV7-9
CASSDTRDYASTDTQYF	TGCGCCAGCAGCGATACCCGGGACTACGCGAGCACAGATACGCAGTATTTT	TRBD2	TRBJ2-3	-	TRBV5-1
CASSPPGLAKTGELFF	TGTGCCAGCAGCCCGCCGGGACTAGCTAAAACCGGGGAGCTGTTTTTT	TRBD2	TRBJ2-2	once	TRBV7-6
CASSMWDRDYGYTF	TGTGCCAGTAGTATGTGGGACAGGGACTATGGCTACACCTTC	TRBD1	TRBJ1-2	-	TRBV19
CASSLGSGGYYEQYF	TGCGCCAGCAGCTTGGGGTCGGGAGGTTACTACGAGCAGTACTTC	TRBD2	TRBJ2-7	-	TRBV5-1
CASSVGSSGAGEQYF	TGTGCCAGCAGCGTAGGGAGTAGCGGAGCCGGCGAGCAGTACTTC	-	TRBJ2-7	once	TRBV9
CASGSSGEETQYF	TGTGCTAGTGGTTCTTCAGGGGAAGAGACCCAGTACTTC	-	TRBJ2-5	-	TRBV12-5
CASSYGGIGNQPQHF	TGTGCCAGCAGTTACGGGGGAATCGGCAATCAGCCCCAGCATTTT	-	TRBJ1-5	once	TRBV28